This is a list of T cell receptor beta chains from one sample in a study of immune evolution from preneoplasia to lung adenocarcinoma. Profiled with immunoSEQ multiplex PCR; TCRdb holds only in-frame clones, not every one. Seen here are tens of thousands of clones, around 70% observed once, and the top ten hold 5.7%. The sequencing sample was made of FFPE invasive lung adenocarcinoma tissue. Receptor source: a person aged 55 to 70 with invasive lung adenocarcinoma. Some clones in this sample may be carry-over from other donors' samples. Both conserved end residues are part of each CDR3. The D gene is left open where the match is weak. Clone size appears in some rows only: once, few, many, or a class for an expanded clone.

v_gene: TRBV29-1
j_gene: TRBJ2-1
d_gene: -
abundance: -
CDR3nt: TGCAGCGTTGACCGCCCGCCGGAGTGGCAGTTCTTC
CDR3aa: CSVDRPPEWQFF

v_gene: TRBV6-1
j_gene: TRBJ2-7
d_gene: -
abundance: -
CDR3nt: TGTGCCAGCAGTGGGGGGCAGGGTTACGTCGAGCAGTACTTC
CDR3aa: CASSGGQGYVEQYF

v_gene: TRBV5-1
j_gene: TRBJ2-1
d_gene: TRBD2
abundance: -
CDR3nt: TGCGCCAGCAGCTTGGGGCTAGCGGGAGGGCCTAACTCGAATGAGCAGTTCTTC
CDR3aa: CASSLGLAGGPNSNEQFF

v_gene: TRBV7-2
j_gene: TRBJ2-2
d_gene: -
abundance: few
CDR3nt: TGTGCCAGCAGCTTAGGCACTAGCTGGAACACCGGGGAGCTGTTTTTT
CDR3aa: CASSLGTSWNTGELFF

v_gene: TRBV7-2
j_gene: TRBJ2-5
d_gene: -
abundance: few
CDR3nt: TGTGCCAGCAGCCCCCGCCAGCGGTCTATGGAGACCCAGTACTTC
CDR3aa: CASSPRQRSMETQYF

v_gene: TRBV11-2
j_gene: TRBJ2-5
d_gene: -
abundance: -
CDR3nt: TGTGCCAGCAGCCCCCTGGGGGTTGCAGCCAGACAAGAGACCCAGTACTTC
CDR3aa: CASSPLGVAARQETQYF

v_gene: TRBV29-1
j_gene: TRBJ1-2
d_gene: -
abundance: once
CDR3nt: TGCAGCGTTTGGGGGGAGGGTGGCTACACCTTC
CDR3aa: CSVWGEGGYTF

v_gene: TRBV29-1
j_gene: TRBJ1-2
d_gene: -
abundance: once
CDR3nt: TGCAGCGTTTATTCAGGGGACTATGGCTACACCTTC
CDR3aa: CSVYSGDYGYTF

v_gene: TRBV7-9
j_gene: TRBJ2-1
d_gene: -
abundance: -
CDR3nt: TGTGCCAGCAGCCTAGTTGGCAATGAGCAGTTCTTC
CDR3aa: CASSLVGNEQFF

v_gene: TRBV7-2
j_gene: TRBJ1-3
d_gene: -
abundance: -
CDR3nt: TGTGCCAGCAGCTTAAATGCGGGGGCCGGAAACACCATATATTTT
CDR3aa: CASSLNAGAGNTIYF

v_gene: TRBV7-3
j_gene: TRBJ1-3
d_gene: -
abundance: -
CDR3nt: TGTGCCAGCAGCCCCGGGAGGGCCGGGTTAAACACCATATATTTT
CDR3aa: CASSPGRAGLNTIYF

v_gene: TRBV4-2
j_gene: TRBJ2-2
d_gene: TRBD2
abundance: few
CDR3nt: TGTGCCAGCAGCAAGGAAGCGGGAGGGCCAAAAGGGGAGCTGTTTTTT
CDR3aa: CASSKEAGGPKGELFF

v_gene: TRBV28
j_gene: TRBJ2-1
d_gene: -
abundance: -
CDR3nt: TGTGCCAGCCGCGGTATCCCGTCCAATGAGCAGTTCTTC
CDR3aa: CASRGIPSNEQFF

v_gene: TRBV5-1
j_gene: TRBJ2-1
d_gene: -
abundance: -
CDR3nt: TGCGCCAGCAGCTTGGAGGTGACTTCGGGAGAGCAGTTCTTC
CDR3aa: CASSLEVTSGEQFF

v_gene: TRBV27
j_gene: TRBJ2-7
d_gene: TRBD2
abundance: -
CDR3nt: TGTGCCAGCAGTTCTTTAGCGGGAGACGGCGAGCAGTACTTC
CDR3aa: CASSSLAGDGEQYF

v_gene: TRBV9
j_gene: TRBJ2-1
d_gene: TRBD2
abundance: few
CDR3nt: TGTGCCAGCAGCGGACGTCAGCGGGAGATCTACAATGAGCAGTTCTTC
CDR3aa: CASSGRQREIYNEQFF

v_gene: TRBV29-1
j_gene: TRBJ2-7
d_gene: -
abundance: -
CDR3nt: TGCAGCGTTGAAGATCCCCTAGTGCGAGAGCAGTACTTC
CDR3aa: CSVEDPLVREQYF

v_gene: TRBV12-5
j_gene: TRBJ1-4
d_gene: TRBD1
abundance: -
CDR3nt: TGTGCTAGTGGCCTTCAACAGGGGGCGGGTAATGAAAAACTGTTTTTT
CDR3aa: CASGLQQGAGNEKLFF

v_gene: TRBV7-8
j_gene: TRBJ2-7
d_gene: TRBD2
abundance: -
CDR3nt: TGTGCCAGCAGCCCCTCCCCTTTACGGGAGGGCGAGCAGTACTTC
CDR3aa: CASSPSPLREGEQYF

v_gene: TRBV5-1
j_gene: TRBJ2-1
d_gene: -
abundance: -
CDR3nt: TGCGCCAGCAGCGGGGACTTGGCTAGCTACAATGAGCAGTTCTTC
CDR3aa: CASSGDLASYNEQFF

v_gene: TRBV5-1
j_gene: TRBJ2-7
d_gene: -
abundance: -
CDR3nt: TGCGCCAGCAGCTTAGTAGGGGCGGACGTTTTGAAGCAGTACTTC
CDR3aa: CASSLVGADVLKQYF

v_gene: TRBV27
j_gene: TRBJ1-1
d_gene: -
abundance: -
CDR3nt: TGTGCCAGCATCCCGGGTCTCCGTAACGAAGCTTTCTTT
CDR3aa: CASIPGLRNEAFF

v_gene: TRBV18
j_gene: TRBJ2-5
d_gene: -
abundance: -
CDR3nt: TGTGCCAGCTCACCAACGGCGGCGGAGACCCAGTACTTC
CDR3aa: CASSPTAAETQYF